The T cell receptor beta chain under discussion was sequenced for a study of T cell responses to AZD1222 COVID-19 vaccine. Study-level findings and limits: At 160-218 and 743-854, vaccine-associated CD4 TCRs were dominant, and they spanned spike. White British ancestry dominated among donors, who included more females, and clonal diversity was possibly underestimated. Repertoires in all cases were sampled only once the peak T cell response had passed. Spike-specific TCR repertoires showed rising breadth and depth after two AZD1222 doses.

Concerning this clone itself: What it binds is unknown.

Profiled with immunoSEQ multiplex PCR; TCRdb holds only in-frame clones, not every one. The repertoire holds tens of thousands of clones, with 83% as singletons. The CDR3 has 14 amino acids. V is TRBV21-1 and J is TRBJ1-1. TRBV21-1 is a pseudogene segment. The sequence derives from an adult who received the AZD1222 COVID-19 vaccine. The source was peripheral blood, collected 28 days after the second AZD1222 dose. DNA for the CDR3: TGTGCCAGCAGCAAAAGTCCTCCCGGGATTTGTGCTTTCTTT. Translation gives CASSKSPPGICAFF.